Listed here are 28 T cell receptor beta chains from one sample, sequenced in a study of T cell responses to AZD1222 COVID-19 vaccine. Method: immunoSEQ multiplex PCR; TCRdb's copy keeps in-frame clones and lacks some. In the table there are 100,000 to 150,000 clones, around 87% of which are singletons. The sample here was peripheral blood, taken on day 0 of AZD1222 vaccination. These receptor sequences come from an adult in good health.

CDR3 DNA: TGTGCCAGCAGCGTAGGACAGGGAGGGTATGGCTACACCTTC. Amino acids: CASSVGQGGYGYTF. The V gene is TRBV9, the J gene TRBJ1-2; 7 bases align to TRBD1. Trimming at V came to 0 bases and at J to 5 bases, leaving 4 bases not matched to a gene. CDR1 and CDR2 from the germline V gene are SGDLS and YYNGEE. This CDR3 has 14 residues.

Regarding this clone: At the DNA level, this CDR3 is encoded by other sequences in the same sample as well. V gene TRBV12-3 or TRBV12-4 combines with J gene TRBJ1-2; D is ambiguous. The germline V and J ends were trimmed by 0 bases and 2 bases, with 4 bases remaining between them. CDR3 length: 13 amino acids. CDR3 DNA: TGTGCCAGCAGTTTAGCAGTGAACTATGGCTACACCTTC. It yields the protein CASSLAVNYGYTF.

This chain links TRBV15 with TRBJ2-5, with 9 positions matching TRBD2. There are 16 residues in the CDR3. CDR1 is LNHNV, CDR2 YYDKDF, per germline (reference sequence). V shed 4 bases and J 5 bases; nucleotides not matched to a gene: 11. The CDR3 nucleotides read TGTGCCACCAGCACAGGTTTTGGGACTAGCAGTGAGACCCAGTACTTC. The encoded protein is CATSTGFGTSSETQYF.

The V and J genes are TRBV20-1 and TRBJ2-3; D gene ambiguous. This CDR3 comprises 11 residues. In germline, CDR1 is DFQATT, CDR2 SNEGSKA (reference sequence). V lost 2 bases to trimming and J lost 4 bases, with 4 bases between them. The CDR3 nucleotides read TGCAGTGCTAGAAAGGCAGATACGCAGTATTTT. Translated, it gives CSARKADTQYF.

The rearrangement joins TRBV6-2 or TRBV6-3 to TRBJ2-1; D is undetermined. This CDR3 is 15 amino acids long. The germline V and J ends were trimmed by 5 bases and 2 bases, with 13 bases remaining between them. Germline V gene sequence: CDR1 MNHEY, CDR2 SVGEGT. CDR3 in DNA: TGTGCCAGCAGTCACGCGATGTCCCCCTACAATGAGCAGTTCTTC. It specifies CASSHAMSPYNEQFF.

The CDR3 DNA reads TGCGCCAGCAGCTTGGGGCAGGGGCCCGCCTATGGCTACACCTTC. Its protein is CASSLGQGPAYGYTF. The chain uses TRBV5-1 and TRBJ1-2; a weak D match, TRBD1 (6 bases). The CDR3 sequence is 15 residues long. The ends were cut back, 0 bases at V and 4 bases at J, with 13 bases in the middle. Germline lookup yields CDR1 SGHRS and CDR2 YFSETQ.

The chain is built from TRBV15 and TRBJ2-7, with a weak D call TRBD1 (7 bases). CDR3 length: 13 residues. V gave up 6 bases and J gave up 2 bases, with 11 bases separating them. The germline gives CDR1 LNHNV, CDR2 YYDKDF (reference sequence). CDR3 DNA: TGTGCCACCAGTGGAGGGACAGCCTACGAGCAGTACTTC. Its translation is CATSGGTAYEQYF.

CDR3: CASSLRDRDNSPLHF. Written as DNA, the CDR3 is TGCGCCAGCAGCTTAAGGGACAGGGATAATTCACCCCTCCACTTT. This chain connects TRBV5-1 to TRBJ1-6, with 9 bases lining up with TRBD1. V shed 2 bases, J shed 5 bases, and the junction held 2 bases outside the gene matches. The germline CDR1 and CDR2 sequences are SGHRS and YFSETQ. The CDR3 runs to 15 residues.

The chain uses TRBV21-1 and TRBJ1-5; the table names TRBD1, a call not compared with the DNA. TRBV21-1 is labeled a pseudogene. The CDR3 is made up of 18 amino acids. This CDR3 reads CASRDSRGDSRPDQPQHF. The CDR3 DNA reads TGTGCCAGCCGGGACTCAAGGGGGGACAGCAGGCCGGATCAGCCCCAGCATTTT.

V is TRBV11-2 and J is TRBJ1-5; D gene ambiguous. The CDR3 has 11 amino acids. V lost 1 base, J lost 7 bases, and 2 bases lay in between. Germline values: CDR1 SGHAT, CDR2 FQNNGV. The CDR3 sequence is CASSLAQPQHF. The CDR3 coding sequence is TGTGCCAGCAGCTTAGCCCAGCCCCAGCATTTT.

The chain uses TRBV5-5 and TRBJ2-2; D possibly corresponds to TRBD2 (6 bases). The germline V gene encodes CDR1 SGHKS and CDR2 YYEKEE (reference sequence). Trimming stripped 0 bases from V and 1 base from J, with 10 bases between. The CDR3 covers 16 residues. The CDR3 reads CASSLAGGRNTGELFF. The CDR3, as DNA: TGTGCCAGCAGCTTGGCTGGAGGGCGGAACACCGGGGAGCTGTTTTTT.

The genes are TRBV4-2 and TRBJ1-6; 9 bases line up with TRBD1. Germline V gives CDR1 LGHNA, CDR2 YNFKEQ. The CDR3 is 13 amino acids. After removal of 3 bases from V and 12 bases from J, the junction contained 3 bases not matched to a gene. The CDR3 coding sequence is TGTGCCAGCAGCCAGGGACAGGGCCTACCCCTCCACTTT. This encodes CASSQGQGLPLHF.

V and J are TRBV28 and TRBJ1-6; D call uncertain. Germline V lookup: CDR1 MDHEN, CDR2 SYDVKM. This CDR3 spans 13 amino acids. V gave up 6 bases and J gave up 9 bases, with 12 bases separating them. CDR3 DNA sequence: TGTGCCAGCAGCTCGCCGCCGGGTTCACCCCTCCACTTT. Protein product: CASSSPPGSPLHF.

The chain is built from TRBV7-9 and TRBJ1-1; no reliable D call. The CDR3 has 12 residues. Per the germline V gene, CDR1 is SEHNR and CDR2 is FQNEAQ (reference sequence). Trimming shortened V by 3 bases and J by 1 base, and 3 bases separated the two germline ends. The CDR3 spells CASSFGNTEAFF. CDR3 nucleotide sequence: TGTGCCAGCAGCTTCGGGAACACTGAAGCTTTCTTT.

V is TRBV28 and J is TRBJ1-1; D perhaps matches TRBD1 (5 bases). Per the germline V gene, CDR1 is MDHEN and CDR2 is SYDVKM. Trimming removed 6 bases at V and 4 bases at J, with 9 bases between. The CDR3 is made up of 12 amino acids. This chain's CDR3 is CASSLQGTEAFF. The DNA of the CDR3 is TGTGCCAGCAGCCTCCAGGGCACTGAAGCTTTCTTT.

V is TRBV9 and J is TRBJ2-5, with D perhaps TRBD1 (5 bases). The CDR3 runs 16 residues. The germline CDR1 and CDR2 sequences are SGDLS and YYNGEE. V lost 0 bases and J 1 base, leaving 13 bases between the germline ends. The chain's CDR3 is CASSVGSGSPQETQYF. CDR3 nucleotide sequence: TGTGCCAGCAGCGTAGGGTCAGGGTCGCCCCAAGAGACCCAGTACTTC.

The chain employs TRBV30 and TRBJ1-1, with D hard to call. V lost 4 bases and J 1 base, leaving 10 bases between the germline ends. CDR1 GTSNPN and CDR2 SVGIG come from the germline V gene (reference sequence). The CDR3 contains 13 residues. CDR3 DNA sequence: TGTGCCTGGACTAAGAGAGAGAACACTGAAGCTTTCTTT. Translation gives CAWTKRENTEAFF.

Only a few counts were recorded for this clone. The rearrangement uses TRBV6-4 and TRBJ2-2, with D maybe TRBD2 (6 bases). The CDR3 runs to 14 residues. The V and J ends lost 2 bases and 4 bases respectively, with 8 bases between them. Germline V gene lookup returns CDR1 MRHNA and CDR2 SNTAGT. The CDR3 here is CASSDTSSTGELFF. In nucleotides, the CDR3 is TGTGCCAGCAGTGACACTAGCAGCACCGGGGAGCTGTTTTTT.

The chain has TRBV5-5 and TRBJ2-2, with 12 bases identical to TRBD1. Germline V gene sequence: CDR1 SGHKS, CDR2 YYEKEE (reference sequence). The CDR3 has 20 residues. J was trimmed by 3 bases and V by 1 base; bases with no gene match: 13. The CDR3 reads CASSLSRVRGQGAYTGELFF. CDR3 DNA sequence: TGTGCCAGCAGCTTGTCGAGAGTCCGGGGACAGGGGGCATACACCGGGGAGCTGTTTTTT.

This chain links TRBV4-2 with TRBJ1-2, with D tentatively TRBD1 (6 bases). In germline, CDR1 is LGHNA, CDR2 YNFKEQ. CDR3 length equals 16 residues. The V end lost 0 bases, the J end lost 4 bases, and 15 bases lay between the germline ends. CDR3 protein: CASSQDGSGAVYGYTF. The CDR3 DNA reads TGTGCCAGCAGCCAAGATGGTTCGGGGGCGGTCTATGGCTACACCTTC.

The chain's CDR3 is CASSPKDRAEQYF. The CDR3 DNA is TGCGCCAGCAGCCCAAAGGACAGGGCCGAGCAGTACTTC. This chain links TRBV10-2 with TRBJ2-7, with 8 bases fitting TRBD1. The CDR3 runs 13 residues. CDR1 is WSHSY and CDR2 is SAAADI in the germline V gene. V lost 6 bases, J lost 6 bases, and 7 bases stayed unmatched.

CDR3 loop: CASSPREAPNYGYTF. In nucleotides, the CDR3 is TGTGCCAGCTCACCAAGGGAGGCCCCTAACTATGGCTACACCTTC. J is TRBJ1-2 and V is TRBV18, with D hard to call. The CDR3 loop spans 15 amino acids. V was clipped by 2 bases and J by 0 bases, with 10 bases between them. CDR1 KGHSH and CDR2 LQKENI come from the germline V gene.

This chain joins TRBV4-2 and TRBJ2-7; 7 nucleotides agree with TRBD2. CDR3 length: 15 amino acids. The trim removed 3 bases at V and 7 bases at J, leaving 12 bases unmatched. CDR1 and CDR2 from the germline V gene are LGHNA and YNFKEQ. CDR3 amino acids: CASSQLVGGEEEQYF. The CDR3 DNA is TGTGCCAGCAGCCAGTTAGTGGGGGGGGAAGAAGAGCAGTACTTC.

V usage is TRBV19 and J usage is TRBJ1-1, with a possible D match to TRBD1 (6 bases). Germline values: CDR1 LNHDA, CDR2 SQIVND (reference sequence). Trimming removed 3 bases at V and 0 bases at J, with 11 bases between. The CDR3 is 15 amino acids. The CDR3 loop is CASSMLAGVNTEAFF. Here the CDR3 DNA reads TGTGCCAGTAGTATGTTGGCAGGGGTGAACACTGAAGCTTTCTTT.

The CDR3: CASSLRQGVYEQYF. The CDR3 bases are TGTGCCAGCAGTTTAAGGCAAGGGGTCTACGAGCAGTACTTC. The chain has TRBV6-2 or TRBV6-3 and TRBJ2-7; perhaps TRBD1 as D (5 bases). CDR3 size: 14 residues. Germline-derived CDR1 and CDR2 are MNHEY and SVGEGT. Trimming removed 4 bases at V and 3 bases at J, with 13 bases between.

The genes are TRBV27 and TRBJ1-1; the D gene is possibly TRBD1 (5 bases). Germline CDR1 and CDR2: MNHEY and SMNVEV (reference sequence). The CDR3 has 14 residues. Trimming took off 2 bases at V and 5 bases at J, with 12 bases between the two ends. The CDR3 protein is CASSLLGVGTEAFF. In DNA, the CDR3 is TGTGCCAGCAGTTTACTGGGGGTTGGAACTGAAGCTTTCTTT.

The CDR3 DNA is TGTGCCAGTACCCAGTGGGGAAAGACCTATGGCTACACCTTC. It specifies CASTQWGKTYGYTF. The chain couples TRBV19 to TRBJ1-2, with D hard to call. V lost 7 bases, J lost 4 bases, and 16 bases lay in between. Germline V lookup: CDR1 LNHDA, CDR2 SQIVND (reference sequence). The CDR3 extends over 14 amino acids.

V usage is TRBV11-2 and J usage is TRBJ1-6, with D unresolved. Germline V lookup: CDR1 SGHAT, CDR2 FQNNGV. V gave up 3 bases and J gave up 5 bases, with 5 bases separating them. The CDR3 has 13 amino acids. CDR3 bases: TGTGCCAGCAGCTTGGGGAATAATTCACCCCTCCACTTT. Translating it yields CASSLGNNSPLHF.